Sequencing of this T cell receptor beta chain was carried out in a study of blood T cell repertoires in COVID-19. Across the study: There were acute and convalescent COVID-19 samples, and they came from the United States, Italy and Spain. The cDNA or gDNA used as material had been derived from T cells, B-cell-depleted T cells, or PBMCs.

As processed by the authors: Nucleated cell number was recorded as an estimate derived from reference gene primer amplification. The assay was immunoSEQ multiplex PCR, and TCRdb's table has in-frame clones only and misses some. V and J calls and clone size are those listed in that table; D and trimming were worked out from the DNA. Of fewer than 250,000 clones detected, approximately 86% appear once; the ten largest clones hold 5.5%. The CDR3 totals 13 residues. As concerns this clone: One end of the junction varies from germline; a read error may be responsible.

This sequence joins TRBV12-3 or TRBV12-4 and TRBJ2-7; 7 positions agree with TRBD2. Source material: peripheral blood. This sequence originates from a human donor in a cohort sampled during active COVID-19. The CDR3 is CASSLAARYEQYF. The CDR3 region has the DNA TGTGCCAGCAGTCTAGCGGCTCGATACGAGCAGTACTTC.